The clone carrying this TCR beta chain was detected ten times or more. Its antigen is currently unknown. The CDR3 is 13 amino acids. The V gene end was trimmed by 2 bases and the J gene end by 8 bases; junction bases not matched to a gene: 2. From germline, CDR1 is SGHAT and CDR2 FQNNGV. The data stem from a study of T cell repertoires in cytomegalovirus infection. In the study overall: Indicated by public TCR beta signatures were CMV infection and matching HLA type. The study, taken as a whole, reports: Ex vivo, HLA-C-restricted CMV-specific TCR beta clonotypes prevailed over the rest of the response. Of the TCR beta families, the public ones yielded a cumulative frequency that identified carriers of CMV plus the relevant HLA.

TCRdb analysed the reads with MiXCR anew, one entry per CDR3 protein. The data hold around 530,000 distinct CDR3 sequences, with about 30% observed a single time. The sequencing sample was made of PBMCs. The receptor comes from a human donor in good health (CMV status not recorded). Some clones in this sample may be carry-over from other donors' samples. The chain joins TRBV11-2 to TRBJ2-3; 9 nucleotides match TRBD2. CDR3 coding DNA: TGTGCCAGCAGCTTACTAGCGGGACTTACGCAGTATTTT. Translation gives CASSLLAGLTQYF.